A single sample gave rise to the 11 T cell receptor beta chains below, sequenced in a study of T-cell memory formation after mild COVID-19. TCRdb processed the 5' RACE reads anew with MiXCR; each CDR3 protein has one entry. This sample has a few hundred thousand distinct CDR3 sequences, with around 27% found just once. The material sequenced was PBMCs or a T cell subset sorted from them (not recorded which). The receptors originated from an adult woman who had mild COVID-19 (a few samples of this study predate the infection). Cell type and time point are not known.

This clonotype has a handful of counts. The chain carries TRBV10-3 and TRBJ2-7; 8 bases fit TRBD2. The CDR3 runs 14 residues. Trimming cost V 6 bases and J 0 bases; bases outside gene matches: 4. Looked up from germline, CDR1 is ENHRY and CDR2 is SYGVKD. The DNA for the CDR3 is TGTGCCATCAGCTCCGGGAGGGGCTCCTACGAGCAGTACTTC. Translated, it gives CAISSGRGSYEQYF.

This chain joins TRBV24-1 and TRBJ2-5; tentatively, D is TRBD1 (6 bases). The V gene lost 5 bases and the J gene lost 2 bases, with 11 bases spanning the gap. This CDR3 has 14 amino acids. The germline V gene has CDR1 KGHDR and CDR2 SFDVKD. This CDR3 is CATSGTERQETQYF. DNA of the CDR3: TGTGCCACCAGTGGGACAGAAAGACAAGAGACCCAGTACTTC.

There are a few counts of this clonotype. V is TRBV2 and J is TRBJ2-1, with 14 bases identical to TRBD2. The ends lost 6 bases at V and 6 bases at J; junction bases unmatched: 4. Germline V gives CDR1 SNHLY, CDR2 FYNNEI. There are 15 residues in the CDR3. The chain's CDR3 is CASRTGLAGVNEQFF. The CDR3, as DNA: TGTGCCAGCAGAACGGGACTAGCGGGAGTCAATGAGCAGTTCTTC. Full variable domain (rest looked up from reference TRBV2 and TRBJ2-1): EPEVTQTPSHQVTQMGQEVILRCVPISNHLYFYWYRQILGQKVEFLVSFYNNEISEKSEIFDDQFSVERPDGSNFTLKIRSTKLEDSAMYFCASRTGLAGVNEQFFGPGTRLTVL.

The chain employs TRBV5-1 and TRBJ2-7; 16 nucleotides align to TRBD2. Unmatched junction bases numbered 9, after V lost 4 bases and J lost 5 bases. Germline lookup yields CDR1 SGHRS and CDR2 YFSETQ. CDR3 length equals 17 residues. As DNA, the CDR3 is TGCGCCAGCAGCCTGGCGGGACTAGCGGGAGGGCGCGACGAGCAGTACTTC. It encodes CASSLAGLAGGRDEQYF.

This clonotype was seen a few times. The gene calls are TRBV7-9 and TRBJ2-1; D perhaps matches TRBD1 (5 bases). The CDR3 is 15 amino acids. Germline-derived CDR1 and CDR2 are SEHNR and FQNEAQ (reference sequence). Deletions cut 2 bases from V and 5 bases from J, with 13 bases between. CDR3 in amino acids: CASSLSRVAHNEQFF. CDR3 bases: TGTGCCAGCAGCTTAAGCAGGGTAGCCCACAATGAGCAGTTCTTC.

CDR3 coding DNA: TGTGCCAGCTCACCTCGGGACAGGGTCGACGAGCAGTACTTC. It codes for CASSPRDRVDEQYF. The chain combines TRBV18 with TRBJ2-7, with 9 bases aligning to TRBD1. The CDR3 is 14 residues long. J was trimmed by 5 bases and V by 3 bases; bases with no gene match: 5. Germline CDR1 KGHSH, CDR2 LQKENI.

CDR3 DNA sequence: TGCGCCAGCAGCCAAGATCTCGACGGTTTCAATGAGCAGTTCTTC. It specifies CASSQDLDGFNEQFF. The chain uses TRBV4-3 and TRBJ2-1; unclear D gene. The V gene's germline CDR1 is LGHNA and CDR2 YSLEER. This CDR3 contains 15 residues. V lost 0 bases and J 6 bases, leaving 12 bases between the germline ends.

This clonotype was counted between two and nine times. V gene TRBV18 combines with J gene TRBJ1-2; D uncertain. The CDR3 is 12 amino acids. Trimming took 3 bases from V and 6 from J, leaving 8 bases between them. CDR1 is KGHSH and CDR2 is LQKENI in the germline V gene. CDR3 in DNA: TGTGCCAGCTCACCTCAAATGGATGGCTACACCTTC. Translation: CASSPQMDGYTF. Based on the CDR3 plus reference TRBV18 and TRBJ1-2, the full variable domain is NAGVMQNPRHLVRRRGQEARLRCSPMKGHSHVYWYRQLPEEGLKFMVYLQKENIIDESGMPKERFSAEFPKEGPSILRIQQVVRGDSAAYFCASSPQMDGYTFGSGTRLTVV.

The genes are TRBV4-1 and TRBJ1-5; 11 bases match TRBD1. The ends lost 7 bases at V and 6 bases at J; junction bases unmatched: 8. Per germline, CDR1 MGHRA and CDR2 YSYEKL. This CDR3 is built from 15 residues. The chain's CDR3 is CASTPDRGHGQPQHF. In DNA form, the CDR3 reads TGCGCCAGCACCCCGGACAGGGGGCACGGTCAGCCCCAGCATTTT.

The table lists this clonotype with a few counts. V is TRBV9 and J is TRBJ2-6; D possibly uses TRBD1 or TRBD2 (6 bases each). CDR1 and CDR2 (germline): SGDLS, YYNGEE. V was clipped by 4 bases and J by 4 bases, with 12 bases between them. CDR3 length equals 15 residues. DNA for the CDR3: TGTGCCAGCAGCAGTTCGGGGGCCGGGGCCAACGTCCTGACTTTC. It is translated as CASSSSGAGANVLTF.

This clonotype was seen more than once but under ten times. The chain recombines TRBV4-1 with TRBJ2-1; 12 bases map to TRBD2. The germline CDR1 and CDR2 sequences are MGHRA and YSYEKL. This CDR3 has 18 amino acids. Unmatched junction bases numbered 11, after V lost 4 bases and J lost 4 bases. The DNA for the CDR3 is TGCGCCAGCAGCCGAGCCCCTAGCGGGAGGGAATTTTACAATGAGCAGTTCTTC. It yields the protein CASSRAPSGREFYNEQFF.